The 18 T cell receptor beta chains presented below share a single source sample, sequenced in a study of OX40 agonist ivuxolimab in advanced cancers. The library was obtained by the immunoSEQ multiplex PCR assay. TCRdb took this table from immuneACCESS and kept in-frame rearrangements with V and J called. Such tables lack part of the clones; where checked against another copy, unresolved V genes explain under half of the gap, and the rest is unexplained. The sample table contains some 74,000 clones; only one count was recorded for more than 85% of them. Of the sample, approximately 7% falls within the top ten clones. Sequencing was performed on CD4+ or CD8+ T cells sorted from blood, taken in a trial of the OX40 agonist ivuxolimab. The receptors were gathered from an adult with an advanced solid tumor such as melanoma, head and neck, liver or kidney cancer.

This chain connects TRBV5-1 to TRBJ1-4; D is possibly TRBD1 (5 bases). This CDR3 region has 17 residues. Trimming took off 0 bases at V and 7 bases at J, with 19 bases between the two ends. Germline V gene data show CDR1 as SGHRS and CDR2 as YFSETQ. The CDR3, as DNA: TGCGCCAGCAGCTTGGAGGGGCGGGCGGCTGGAGTTGAAAAACTGTTTTTT. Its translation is CASSLEGRAAGVEKLFF.

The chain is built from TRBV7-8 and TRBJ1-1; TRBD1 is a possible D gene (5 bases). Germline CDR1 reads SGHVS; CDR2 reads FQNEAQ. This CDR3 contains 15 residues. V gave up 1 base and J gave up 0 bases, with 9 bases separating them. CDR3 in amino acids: CASSLGATVNTEAFF. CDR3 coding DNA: TGTGCCAGCAGCTTAGGGGCGACAGTGAACACTGAAGCTTTCTTT.

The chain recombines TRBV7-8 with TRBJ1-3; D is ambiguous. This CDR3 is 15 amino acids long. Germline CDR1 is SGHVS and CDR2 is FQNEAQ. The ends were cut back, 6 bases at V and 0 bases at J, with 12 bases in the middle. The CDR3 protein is CASRMTESSGNTIYF. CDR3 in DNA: TGTGCCAGCAGAATGACGGAGAGCTCTGGAAACACCATATATTTT. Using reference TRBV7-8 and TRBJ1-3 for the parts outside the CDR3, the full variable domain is GAGVSQSPRYKVAKRGQDVALRCDPISGHVSLFWYQQALGQGPEFLTYFQNEAQLDKSGLPSDRFFAERPEGSVSTLKIQRTQQEDSAVYLCASRMTESSGNTIYFGEGSWLTVV.

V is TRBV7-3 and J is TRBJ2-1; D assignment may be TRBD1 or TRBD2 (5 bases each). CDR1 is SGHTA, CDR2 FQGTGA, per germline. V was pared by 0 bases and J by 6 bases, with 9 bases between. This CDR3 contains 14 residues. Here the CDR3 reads CASSLTRDPNEQFF. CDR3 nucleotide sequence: TGTGCCAGCAGCTTAACCAGGGACCCCAATGAGCAGTTCTTC.

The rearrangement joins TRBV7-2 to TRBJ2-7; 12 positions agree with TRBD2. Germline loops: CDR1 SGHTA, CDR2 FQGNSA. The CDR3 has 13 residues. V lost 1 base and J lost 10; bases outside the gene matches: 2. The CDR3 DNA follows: TGTGCCAGCAGCTTAGGGGGACTAGCGGGCCAGTACTTC. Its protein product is CASSLGGLAGQYF.

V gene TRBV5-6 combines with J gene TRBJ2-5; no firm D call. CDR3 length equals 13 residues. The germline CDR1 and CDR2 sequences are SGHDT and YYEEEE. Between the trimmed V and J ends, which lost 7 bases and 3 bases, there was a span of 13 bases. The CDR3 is CASSQWGKETQYF. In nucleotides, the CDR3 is TGTGCCAGCTCCCAGTGGGGTAAAGAGACCCAGTACTTC. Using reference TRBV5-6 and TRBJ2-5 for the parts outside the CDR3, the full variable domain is DAGVTQSPTHLIKTRGQQVTLRCSPKSGHDTVSWYQQALGQGPQFIFQYYEEEERQRGNFPDRFSGHQFPNYSSELNVNALLLGDSALYLCASSQWGKETQYFGPGTRLLVL.

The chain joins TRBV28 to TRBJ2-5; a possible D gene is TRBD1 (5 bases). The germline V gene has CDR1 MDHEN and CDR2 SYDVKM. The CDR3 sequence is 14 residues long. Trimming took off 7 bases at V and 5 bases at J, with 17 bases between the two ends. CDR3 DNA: TGTGCCAGCACCCAGTCATGGCAGGGCGAGACCCAGTACTTC. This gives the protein CASTQSWQGETQYF.

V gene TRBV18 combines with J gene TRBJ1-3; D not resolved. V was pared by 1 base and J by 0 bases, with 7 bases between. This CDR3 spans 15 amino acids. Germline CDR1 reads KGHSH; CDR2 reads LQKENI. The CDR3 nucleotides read TGTGCCAGCTCACCACGGGCAGACTCTGGAAACACCATATATTTT. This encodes CASSPRADSGNTIYF.

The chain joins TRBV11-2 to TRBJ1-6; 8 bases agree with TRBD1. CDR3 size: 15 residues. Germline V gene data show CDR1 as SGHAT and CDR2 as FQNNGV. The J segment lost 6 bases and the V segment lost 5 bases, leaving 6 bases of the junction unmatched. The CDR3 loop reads CASSTGQGPNSPLHF. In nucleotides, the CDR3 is TGTGCCAGCAGCACCGGACAGGGCCCTAATTCACCCCTCCACTTT. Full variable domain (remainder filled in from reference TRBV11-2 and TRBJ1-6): EAGVAQSPRYKIIEKRQSVAFWCNPISGHATLYWYQQILGQGPKLLIQFQNNGVVDDSQLPKDRFSAERLKGVDSTLKIQPAKLEDSAVYLCASSTGQGPNSPLHFGNGTRLTVT.

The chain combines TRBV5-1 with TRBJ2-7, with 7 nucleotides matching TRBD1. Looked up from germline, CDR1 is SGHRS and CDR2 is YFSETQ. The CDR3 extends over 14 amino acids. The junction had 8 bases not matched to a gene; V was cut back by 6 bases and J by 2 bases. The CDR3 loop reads CASTRTGTTYEQYF. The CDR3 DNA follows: TGCGCCAGCACCAGGACAGGAACCACCTACGAGCAGTACTTC.

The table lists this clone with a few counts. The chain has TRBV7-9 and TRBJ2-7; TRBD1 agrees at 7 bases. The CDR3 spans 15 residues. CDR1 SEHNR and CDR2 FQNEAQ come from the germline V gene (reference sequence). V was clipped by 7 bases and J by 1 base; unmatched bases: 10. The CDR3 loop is CASTSNRGRSYEQYF. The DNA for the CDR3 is TGTGCCAGCACCTCGAACAGGGGCCGTTCCTACGAGCAGTACTTC.

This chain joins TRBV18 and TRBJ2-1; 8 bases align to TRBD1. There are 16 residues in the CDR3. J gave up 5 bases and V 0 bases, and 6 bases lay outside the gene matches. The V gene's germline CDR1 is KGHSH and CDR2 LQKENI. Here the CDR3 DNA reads TGTGCCAGCTCACCACCCCAGGGGGCATTGGACAATGAGCAGTTCTTC. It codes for CASSPPQGALDNEQFF.

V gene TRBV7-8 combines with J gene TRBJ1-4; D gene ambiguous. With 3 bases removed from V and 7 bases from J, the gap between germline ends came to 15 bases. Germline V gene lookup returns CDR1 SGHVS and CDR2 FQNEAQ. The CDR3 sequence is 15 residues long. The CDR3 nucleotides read TGTGCCAGCAGCTTGGACGGTCGGATTGGTGAAAAACTGTTTTTT. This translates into CASSLDGRIGEKLFF.

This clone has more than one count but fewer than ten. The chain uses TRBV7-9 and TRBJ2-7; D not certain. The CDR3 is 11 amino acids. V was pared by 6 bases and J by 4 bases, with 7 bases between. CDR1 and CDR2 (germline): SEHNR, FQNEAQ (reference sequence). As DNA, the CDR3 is TGTGCCAGCAGGGAAGGTTACGAGCAGTACTTC. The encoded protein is CASREGYEQYF.

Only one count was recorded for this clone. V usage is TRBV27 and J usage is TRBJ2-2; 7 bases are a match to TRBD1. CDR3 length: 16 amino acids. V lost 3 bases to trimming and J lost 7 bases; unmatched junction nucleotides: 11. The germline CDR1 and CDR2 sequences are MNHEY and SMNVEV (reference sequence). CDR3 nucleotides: TGTGCCAGCAGTTTCTTCGGAGTAGGGGGCCTCGGGGAGCTGTTTTTT. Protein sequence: CASSFFGVGGLGELFF.

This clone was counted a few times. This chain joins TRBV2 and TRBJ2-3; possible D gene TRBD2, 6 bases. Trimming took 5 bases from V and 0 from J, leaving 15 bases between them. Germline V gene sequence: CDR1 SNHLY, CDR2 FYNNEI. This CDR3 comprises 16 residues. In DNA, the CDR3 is TGTGCCAGCAGTTCCCTTTCGGGGACTAGCACAGATACGCAGTATTTT. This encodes CASSSLSGTSTDTQYF.

The CDR3: CASSEGGGADVPQHF. The CDR3 DNA sequence: TGTGCCAGCAGTGAAGGGGGCGGCGCGGATGTGCCCCAGCATTTT. V gene TRBV6-1 combines with J gene TRBJ1-5, with a weak D call TRBD1 (5 bases). Germline V gene data show CDR1 as MNHNS and CDR2 as SASEGT. V lost 1 base and J lost 9, with 16 bases in between. The CDR3 contains 15 residues.

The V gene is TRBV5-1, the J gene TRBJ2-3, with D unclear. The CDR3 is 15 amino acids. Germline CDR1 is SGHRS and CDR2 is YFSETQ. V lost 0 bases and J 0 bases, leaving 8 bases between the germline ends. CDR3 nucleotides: TGCGCCAGCAGCTTGGCCCACAGTAGCACAGATACGCAGTATTTT. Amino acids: CASSLAHSSTDTQYF.